The clone carrying this T cell receptor (beta chain) was counted between two and nine times. V lost 8 bases to trimming and J lost 5 bases; unmatched junction nucleotides: 10. Germline CDR1 reads SNHLY; CDR2 reads FYNNEI. This CDR3 region has 14 residues. The data originate from a study of blood T cell repertoires in COVID-19. Assay: immunoSEQ multiplex PCR; the TCRdb copy retains only in-frame clones and omits some. The sample shows 200,000 to 250,000 clones, about 82% of them seen only once. The V call is TRBV2, the J call TRBJ1-1; 8 nucleotides agree with TRBD1. The sequencing input was peripheral blood. The clonotype comes from a woman in her seventies with COVID-19, enrolled during active disease. The CDR3 bases are TGTGCCAGCGGCAGGGGGCAGAGGGGGACTGAAGCTTTCTTT. It encodes CASGRGQRGTEAFF. Complete variable domain (other parts from reference TRBV2 and TRBJ1-1): EPEVTQTPSHQVTQMGQEVILRCVPISNHLYFYWYRQILGQKVEFLVSFYNNEISEKSEIFDDQFSVERPDGSNFTLKIRSTKLEDSAMYFCASGRGQRGTEAFFGQGTRLTVV.